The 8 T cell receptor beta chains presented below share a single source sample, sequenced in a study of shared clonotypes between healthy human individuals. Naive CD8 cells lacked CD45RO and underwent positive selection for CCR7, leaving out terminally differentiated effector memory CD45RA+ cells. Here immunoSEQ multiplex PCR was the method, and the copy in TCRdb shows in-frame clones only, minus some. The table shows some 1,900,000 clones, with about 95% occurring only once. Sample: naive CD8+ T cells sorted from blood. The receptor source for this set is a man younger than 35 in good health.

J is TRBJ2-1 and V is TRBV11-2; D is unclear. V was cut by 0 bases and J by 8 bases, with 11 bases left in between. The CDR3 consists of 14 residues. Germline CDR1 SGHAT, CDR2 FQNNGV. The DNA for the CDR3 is TGTGCCAGCAGCTTAGATCCTCGACAAGATGAGCAGTTCTTC. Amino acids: CASSLDPRQDEQFF.

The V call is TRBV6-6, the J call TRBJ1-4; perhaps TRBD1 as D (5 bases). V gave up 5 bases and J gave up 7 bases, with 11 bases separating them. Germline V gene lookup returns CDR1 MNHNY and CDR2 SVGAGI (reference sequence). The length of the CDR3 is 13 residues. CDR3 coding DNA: TGTGCCAGCAGTGGGGAGGGACGTGAAAAACTGTTTTTT. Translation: CASSGEGREKLFF.

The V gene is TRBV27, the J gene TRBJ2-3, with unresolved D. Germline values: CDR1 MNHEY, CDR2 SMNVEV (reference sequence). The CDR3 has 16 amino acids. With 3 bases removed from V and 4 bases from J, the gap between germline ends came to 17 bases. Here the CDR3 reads CASSLDWGSHPDTQYF. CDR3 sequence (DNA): TGTGCCAGCAGTTTGGATTGGGGTAGTCACCCAGATACGCAGTATTTT.

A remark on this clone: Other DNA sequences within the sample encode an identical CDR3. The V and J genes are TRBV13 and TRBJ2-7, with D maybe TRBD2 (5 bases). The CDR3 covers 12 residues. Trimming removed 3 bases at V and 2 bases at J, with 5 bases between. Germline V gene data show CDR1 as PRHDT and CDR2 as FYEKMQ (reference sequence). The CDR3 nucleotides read TGTGCCAGCAGCTTGGGAGCCTACGAGCAGTACTTC. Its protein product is CASSLGAYEQYF.

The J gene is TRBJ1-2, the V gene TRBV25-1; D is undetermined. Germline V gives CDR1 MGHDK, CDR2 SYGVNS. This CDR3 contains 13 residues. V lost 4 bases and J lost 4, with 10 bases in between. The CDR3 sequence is CASSAPLGYGYTF. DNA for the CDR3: TGTGCCAGCAGTGCCCCTTTAGGCTATGGCTACACCTTC.

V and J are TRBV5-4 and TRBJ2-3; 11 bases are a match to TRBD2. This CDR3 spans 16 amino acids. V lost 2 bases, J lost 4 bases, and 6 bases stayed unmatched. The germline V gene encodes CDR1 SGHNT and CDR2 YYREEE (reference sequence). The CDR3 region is CASSFIAGGPPDTQYF. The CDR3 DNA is TGTGCCAGCAGCTTTATAGCGGGAGGGCCCCCAGATACGCAGTATTTT.

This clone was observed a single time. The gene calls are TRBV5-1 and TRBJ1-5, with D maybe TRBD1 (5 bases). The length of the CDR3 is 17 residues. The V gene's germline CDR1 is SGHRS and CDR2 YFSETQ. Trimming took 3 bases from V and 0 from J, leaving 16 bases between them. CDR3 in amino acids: CASSWDPTDYSNQPQHF. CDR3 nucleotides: TGCGCCAGCAGCTGGGACCCGACAGACTATAGCAATCAGCCCCAGCATTTT.

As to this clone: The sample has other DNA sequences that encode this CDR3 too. CDR3 loop: CASSQGSQPQHF. The CDR3, as DNA: TGCGCCAGCAGCCAGGGGAGTCAGCCCCAGCATTTT. V is TRBV4-1 and J is TRBJ1-5; D unresolved. The CDR3 consists of 12 residues. Trimming took off 3 bases at V and 6 bases at J, with 6 bases between the two ends. Germline V gene lookup returns CDR1 MGHRA and CDR2 YSYEKL.